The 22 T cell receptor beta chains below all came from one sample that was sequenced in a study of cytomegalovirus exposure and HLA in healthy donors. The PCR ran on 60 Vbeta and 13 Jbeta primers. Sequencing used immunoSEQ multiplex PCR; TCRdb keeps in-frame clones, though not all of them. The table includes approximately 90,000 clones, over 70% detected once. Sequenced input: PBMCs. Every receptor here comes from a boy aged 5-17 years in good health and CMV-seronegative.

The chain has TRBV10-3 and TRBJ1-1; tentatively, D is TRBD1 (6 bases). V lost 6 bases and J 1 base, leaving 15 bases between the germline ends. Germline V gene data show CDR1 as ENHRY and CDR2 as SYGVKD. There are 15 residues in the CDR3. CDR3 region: CAISDQDSPNTEAFF. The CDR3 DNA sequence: TGTGCCATCAGCGACCAGGACAGTCCGAACACTGAAGCTTTCTTT.

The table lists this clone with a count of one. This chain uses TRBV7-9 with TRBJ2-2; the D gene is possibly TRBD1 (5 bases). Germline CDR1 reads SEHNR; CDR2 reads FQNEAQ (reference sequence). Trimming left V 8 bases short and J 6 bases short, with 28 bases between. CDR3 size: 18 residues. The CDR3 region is CASGRSREPHQGAGELFF. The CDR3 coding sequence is TGTGCCAGCGGACGTTCTAGAGAACCCCATCAAGGGGCCGGGGAGCTGTTTTTT.

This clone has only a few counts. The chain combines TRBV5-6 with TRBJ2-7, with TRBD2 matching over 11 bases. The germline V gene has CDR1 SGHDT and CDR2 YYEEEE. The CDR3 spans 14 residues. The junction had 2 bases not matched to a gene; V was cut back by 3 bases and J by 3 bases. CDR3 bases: TGTGCCAGCAGCTGGACTAGCGGGCTCTACGAGCAGTACTTC. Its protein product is CASSWTSGLYEQYF.

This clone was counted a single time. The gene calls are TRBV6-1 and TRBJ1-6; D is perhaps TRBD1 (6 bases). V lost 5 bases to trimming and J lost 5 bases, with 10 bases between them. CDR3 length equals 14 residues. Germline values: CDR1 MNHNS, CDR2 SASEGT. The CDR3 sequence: CASSPTGNNSPLHF. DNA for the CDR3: TGTGCCAGCAGTCCCACAGGGAATAATTCACCCCTCCACTTT.

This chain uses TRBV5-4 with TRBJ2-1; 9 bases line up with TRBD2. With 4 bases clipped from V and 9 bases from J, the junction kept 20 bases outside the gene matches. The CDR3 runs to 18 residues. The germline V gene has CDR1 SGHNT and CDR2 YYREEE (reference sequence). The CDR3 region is CASSEDWGRLAGKGEQFF. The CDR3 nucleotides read TGTGCCAGCAGCGAAGATTGGGGGCGGCTAGCGGGGAAGGGTGAGCAGTTCTTC. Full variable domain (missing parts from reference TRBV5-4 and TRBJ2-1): ETGVTQSPTHLIKTRGQQVTLRCSSQSGHNTVSWYQQALGQGPQFIFQYYREEENGRGNFPPRFSGLQFPNYSSELNVNALELDDSALYLCASSEDWGRLAGKGEQFFGPGTRLTVL.

The CDR3 region has the DNA TGTGCCAGCAGCTCCAACAGGGGGCGCCTGGAGACCCAGTACTTC. Protein product: CASSSNRGRLETQYF. The chain is built from TRBV5-4 and TRBJ2-5, with 9 nucleotides matching TRBD1. The CDR3 contains 15 residues. The V gene's germline CDR1 is SGHNT and CDR2 YYREEE (reference sequence). Trimming at V came to 3 bases and at J to 5 bases, leaving 8 bases not matched to a gene.

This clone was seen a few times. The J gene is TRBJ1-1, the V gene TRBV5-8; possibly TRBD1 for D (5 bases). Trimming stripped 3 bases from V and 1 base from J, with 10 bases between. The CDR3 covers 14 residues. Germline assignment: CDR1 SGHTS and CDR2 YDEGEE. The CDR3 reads CASSYRTSNTEAFF. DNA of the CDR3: TGTGCCAGCAGCTACAGGACCTCGAACACTGAAGCTTTCTTT.

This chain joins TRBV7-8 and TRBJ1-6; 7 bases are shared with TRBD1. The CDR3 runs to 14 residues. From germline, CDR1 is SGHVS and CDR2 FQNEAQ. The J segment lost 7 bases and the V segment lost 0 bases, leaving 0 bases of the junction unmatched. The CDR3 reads CASSLAGGNSPLHF. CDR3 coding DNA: TGTGCCAGCAGCTTAGCAGGGGGCAATTCACCCCTCCACTTT.

The CDR3 nucleotides read TGCGCCAGCAGCTTTGGGTACCGCGGGAGTATCAACGAGCAGTACTTC. Amino acid sequence: CASSFGYRGSINEQYF. The chain uses TRBV5-1 and TRBJ2-7; 7 bases match TRBD2. Germline CDR1 is SGHRS and CDR2 is YFSETQ. CDR3 length: 16 amino acids. Germline trimming cut 2 bases from V and 5 bases from J; bases unmatched to any gene: 13.

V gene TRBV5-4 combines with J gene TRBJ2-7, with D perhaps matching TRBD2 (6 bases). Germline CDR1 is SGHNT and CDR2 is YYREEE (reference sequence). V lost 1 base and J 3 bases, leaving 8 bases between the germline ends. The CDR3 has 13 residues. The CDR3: CASSLYGSYEQYF. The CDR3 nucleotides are TGTGCCAGCAGCTTGTACGGGAGCTACGAGCAGTACTTC.

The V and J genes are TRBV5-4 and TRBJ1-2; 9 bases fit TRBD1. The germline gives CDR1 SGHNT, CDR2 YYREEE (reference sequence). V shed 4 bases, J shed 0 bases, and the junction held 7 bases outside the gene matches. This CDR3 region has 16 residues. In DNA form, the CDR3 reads TGTGCCAGCAGCCCACCGGGACAGGGAACTAACTATGGCTACACCTTC. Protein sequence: CASSPPGQGTNYGYTF.

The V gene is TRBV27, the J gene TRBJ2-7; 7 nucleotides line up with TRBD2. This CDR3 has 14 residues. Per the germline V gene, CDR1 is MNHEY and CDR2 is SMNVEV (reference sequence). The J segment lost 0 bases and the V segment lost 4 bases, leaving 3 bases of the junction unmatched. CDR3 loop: CASSWGGSSYEQYF. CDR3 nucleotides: TGTGCCAGCAGTTGGGGAGGGAGCTCCTACGAGCAGTACTTC.

The CDR3 is CASSPDRFGYTF. The CDR3 DNA is TGTGCCAGCAGCCCAGACAGGTTCGGCTACACCTTC. V and J are TRBV28 and TRBJ1-2; tentatively, D is TRBD1 (6 bases). Trimming took off 6 bases at V and 8 bases at J, with 13 bases between the two ends. CDR1 is MDHEN, CDR2 SYDVKM, per germline. The CDR3 length is 12 residues.

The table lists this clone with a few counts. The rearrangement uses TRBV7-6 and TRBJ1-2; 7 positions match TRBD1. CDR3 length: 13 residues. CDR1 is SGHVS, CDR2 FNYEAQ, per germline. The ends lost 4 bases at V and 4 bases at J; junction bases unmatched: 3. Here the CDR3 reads CASSSWDSYGYTF. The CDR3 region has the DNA TGTGCCAGCAGCTCCTGGGACAGCTATGGCTACACCTTC.

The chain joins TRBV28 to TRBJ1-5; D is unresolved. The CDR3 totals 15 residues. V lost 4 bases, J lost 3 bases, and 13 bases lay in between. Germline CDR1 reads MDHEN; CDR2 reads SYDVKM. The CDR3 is CASSSSGSNNQPQHF. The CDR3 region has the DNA TGTGCCAGCAGTTCTAGCGGGAGTAACAATCAGCCCCAGCATTTT. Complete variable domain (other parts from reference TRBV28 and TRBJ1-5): DVKVTQSSRYLVKRTGEKVFLECVQDMDHENMFWYRQDPGLGLRLIYFSYDVKMKEKGDIPEGYSVSREKKERFSLILESASTNQTSMYLCASSSSGSNNQPQHFGDGTRLSIL.

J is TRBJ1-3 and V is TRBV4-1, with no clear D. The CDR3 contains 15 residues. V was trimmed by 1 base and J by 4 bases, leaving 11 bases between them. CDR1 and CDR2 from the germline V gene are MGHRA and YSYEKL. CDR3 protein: CASSQVGGLGNTIYF. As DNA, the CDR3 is TGCGCCAGCAGCCAAGTGGGTGGGCTCGGAAACACCATATATTTT.

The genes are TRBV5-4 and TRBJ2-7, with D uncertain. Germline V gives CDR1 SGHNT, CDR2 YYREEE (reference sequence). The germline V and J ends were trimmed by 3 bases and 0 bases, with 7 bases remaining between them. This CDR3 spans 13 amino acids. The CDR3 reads CASSYRSSYEQYF. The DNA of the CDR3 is TGTGCCAGCAGCTATCGGAGCTCCTACGAGCAGTACTTC.

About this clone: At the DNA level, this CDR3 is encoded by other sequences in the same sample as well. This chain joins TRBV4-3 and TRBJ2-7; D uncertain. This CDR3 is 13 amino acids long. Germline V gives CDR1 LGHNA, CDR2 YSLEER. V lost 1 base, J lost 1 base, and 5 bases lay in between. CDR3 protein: CASSQARSYEQYF. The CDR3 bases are TGCGCCAGCAGCCAAGCTAGATCCTACGAGCAGTACTTC.

CDR3 in amino acids: CASSFGLAGAGELFF. CDR3 nucleotides: TGTGCCAGCAGCTTCGGACTAGCGGGAGCCGGGGAGCTGTTTTTT. This sequence joins TRBV7-3 and TRBJ2-2; 13 bases agree with TRBD2. V shed 3 bases, J shed 6 bases, and the junction held 1 base outside the gene matches. The CDR3 has 15 amino acids. Germline values: CDR1 SGHTA, CDR2 FQGTGA.

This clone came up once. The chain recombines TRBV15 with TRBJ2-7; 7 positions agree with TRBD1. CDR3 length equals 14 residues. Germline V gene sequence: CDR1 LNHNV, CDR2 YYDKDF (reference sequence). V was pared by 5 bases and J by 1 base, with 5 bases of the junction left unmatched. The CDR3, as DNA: TGTGCCACCAGCGGGAGACAGGGATCCTACGAGCAGTACTTC. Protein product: CATSGRQGSYEQYF.

As DNA, the CDR3 is TGTGCCAGCTCACCACGGACTAGCGGGAATGGTGAGCAGTACTTC. It is translated as CASSPRTSGNGEQYF. The V gene is TRBV18, the J gene TRBJ2-7, with TRBD2 matching 12 bases. V shed 1 base, J shed 7 bases, and the junction held 5 bases outside the gene matches. Germline V gene sequence: CDR1 KGHSH, CDR2 LQKENI. This CDR3 spans 15 amino acids.

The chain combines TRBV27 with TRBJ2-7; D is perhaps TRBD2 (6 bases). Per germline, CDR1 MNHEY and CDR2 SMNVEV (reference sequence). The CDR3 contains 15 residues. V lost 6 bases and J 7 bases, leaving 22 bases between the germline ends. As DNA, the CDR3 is TGTGCCAGCAGCCCTCCGGGACTGCTTCCTAGGGAGCAGTACTTC. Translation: CASSPPGLLPREQYF.